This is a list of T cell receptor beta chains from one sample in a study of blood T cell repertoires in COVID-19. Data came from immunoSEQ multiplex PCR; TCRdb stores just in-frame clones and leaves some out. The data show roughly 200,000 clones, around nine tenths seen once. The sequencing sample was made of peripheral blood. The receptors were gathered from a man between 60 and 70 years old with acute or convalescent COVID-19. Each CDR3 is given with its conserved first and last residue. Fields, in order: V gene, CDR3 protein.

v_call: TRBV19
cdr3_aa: CASIPGQGDYGYTF

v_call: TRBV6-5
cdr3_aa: CASSQSGGQPQHF

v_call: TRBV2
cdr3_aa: CASILNRGNQPQHF

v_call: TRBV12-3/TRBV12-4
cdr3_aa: CASSSRQIGELFF

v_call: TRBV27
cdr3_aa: CASSLRPQGSEQYF

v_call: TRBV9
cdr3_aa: CASSRGTGPPNEQFF

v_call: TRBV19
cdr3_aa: CASSIGTGQGNTETQYF

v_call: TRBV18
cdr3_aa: CASSTRLQETQYF

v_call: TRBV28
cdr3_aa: CASRDTGVYEQYF

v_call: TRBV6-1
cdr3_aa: CASSEASISGVRYF

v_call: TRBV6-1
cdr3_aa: CASSERRGRKTDTQYF

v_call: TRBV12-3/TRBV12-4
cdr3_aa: CASSPDSEETQYF

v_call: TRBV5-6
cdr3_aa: CATHPAGRTGDGYTF

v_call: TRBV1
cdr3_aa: CTSFRWAGAQETQYF

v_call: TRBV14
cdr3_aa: CASSQVTGVSPLHF

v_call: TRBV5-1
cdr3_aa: CASSSETSGVAKNIQYF

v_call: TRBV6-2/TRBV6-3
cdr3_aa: CASSRSRPYEQYF

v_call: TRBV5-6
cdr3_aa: CASSFFGDTEAFF

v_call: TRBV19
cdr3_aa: CASSFGTGGNNSPLHF

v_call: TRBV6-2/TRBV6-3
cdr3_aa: CASSPLHEQYF

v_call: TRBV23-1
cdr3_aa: CASSQDKLRRGYTF

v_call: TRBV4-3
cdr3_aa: CASSPAGVSSYNEQFF

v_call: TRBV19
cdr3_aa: CASSMGDTTYGYTF

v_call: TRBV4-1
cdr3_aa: CASSQSPSTSGGTEQYF

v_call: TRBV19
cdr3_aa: CASNAHGAGGTDTQYF

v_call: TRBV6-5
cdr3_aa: CASSYSNRRPEAFF

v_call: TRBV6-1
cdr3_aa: CASSEASRAGGKNTIYF

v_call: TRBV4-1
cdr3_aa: CASSPLAGTQYF

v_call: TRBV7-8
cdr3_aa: CASSERTSGRLYTQYF

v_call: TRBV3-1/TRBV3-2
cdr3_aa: CASRTGDTEAFF

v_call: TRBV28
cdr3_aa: CASRTRSGSPLHF

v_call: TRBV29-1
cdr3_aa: CSVVGGVDEAFF

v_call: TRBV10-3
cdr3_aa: CATADRVDTEAFF

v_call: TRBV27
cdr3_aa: CASRQTGGEFQPQHF

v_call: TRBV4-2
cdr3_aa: CASSNKALAGYAEQYF

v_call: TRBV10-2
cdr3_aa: CASSVLSGGADTQYF

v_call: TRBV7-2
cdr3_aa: CASSLGQGTNYGYTF

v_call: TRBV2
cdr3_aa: CASSNPPGQGAGGNTIYF

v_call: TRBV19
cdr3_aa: CASSISQGYGYTF

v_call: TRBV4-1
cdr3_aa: CASRRTGLNEKLFF

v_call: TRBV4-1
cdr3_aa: CASSPTWDRNTGELFF

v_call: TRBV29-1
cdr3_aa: CSVSRPQGGEQYF

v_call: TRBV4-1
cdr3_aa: CASSQGTDSGNTIYF

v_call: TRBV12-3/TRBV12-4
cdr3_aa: CASGSSGEAFF

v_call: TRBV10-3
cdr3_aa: CATEGRGLIYEQYF

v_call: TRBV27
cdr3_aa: CASSFDRDGVNEQFF

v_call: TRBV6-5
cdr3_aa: CASSSGSGGYNEKLFF

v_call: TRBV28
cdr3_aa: CASSLGTAEKLFF

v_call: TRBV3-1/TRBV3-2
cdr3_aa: CASSLNGYRGSYTF

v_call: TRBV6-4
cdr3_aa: CASSLQVNTEAFF

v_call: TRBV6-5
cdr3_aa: CASRRRTGGGTEAFF

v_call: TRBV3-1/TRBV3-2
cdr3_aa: CASSQDTAGTGGTEAFF

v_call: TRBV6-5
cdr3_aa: CASQTASNTEAFF

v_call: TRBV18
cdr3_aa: CASSPLGEGYTF

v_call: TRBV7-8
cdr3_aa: CASSPGIYEQYF

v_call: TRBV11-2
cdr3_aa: CASSPRQGRGYTF

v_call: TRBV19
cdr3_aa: CASSSPAAGGNQPQHF